The rows below give T cell receptor beta chains drawn from one sample of a study of CD8+ T cells in alopecia areata. Clones were read by immunoSEQ multiplex PCR, and TCRdb kept only the in-frame ones, dropping some. The sample gives 150,000 to 200,000 clones, about 70% of which show up once; around 10% is in the top ten. This specimen consisted of CD8+ T cells sorted from blood, obtained at week 0. The receptors derive from a human donor with alopecia areata. Each CDR3 is given with its conserved first and last residue. Each record gives: CDR3 protein, CDR3 DNA, clone size, J gene, V gene, CDR3 length, D gene. A D gene is named only where the DNA matches it firmly. Only some rows state a clone size, as once, few, many or a class for expanded clones.

CDR3: CASSFGGFYGYTF; DNA: TGTGCCAGCAGTTTTGGTGGCTTCTATGGCTACACCTTC; size: NA; J: TRBJ1-2; V: TRBV6-5; length: 13; D: NA
CDR3: CASSLAVGPRPDGELFF; DNA: TGCGCCAGCAGCTTGGCCGTGGGCCCCAGGCCCGACGGGGAGCTGTTTTTT; size: NA; J: TRBJ2-2; V: TRBV5-1; length: 17; D: NA
CDR3: CASSLITSRDNPYNEQFF; DNA: TGCGCCAGCAGCCTAATTACGTCCCGGGACAACCCCTACAATGAGCAGTTCTTC; size: once; J: TRBJ2-1; V: TRBV4-1; length: 18; D: NA
CDR3: CASSVADNEQFF; DNA: TGTGCCAGCAGCGTAGCTGACAATGAGCAGTTCTTC; size: once; J: TRBJ2-1; V: TRBV9; length: 12; D: NA
CDR3: CSVSLAGPSYEQYF; DNA: TGCAGCGTTTCTCTAGCGGGGCCCTCCTACGAGCAGTACTTC; size: NA; J: TRBJ2-7; V: TRBV29-1; length: 14; D: TRBD2
CDR3: CAWSWTGGTDGYTF; DNA: TGTGCCTGGAGTTGGACAGGGGGCACGGATGGCTACACCTTC; size: NA; J: TRBJ1-2; V: TRBV30; length: 14; D: TRBD1
CDR3: CASSPGGAHSYNEQFF; DNA: TGTGCCAGCAGCCCCGGAGGGGCTCACTCCTACAATGAGCAGTTCTTC; size: NA; J: TRBJ2-1; V: TRBV7-9; length: 16; D: NA
CDR3: CASSQTVNTEAFF; DNA: TGTGCCAGCAGCCAAACAGTGAACACTGAAGCTTTCTTT; size: NA; J: TRBJ1-1; V: TRBV7-3; length: 13; D: NA
CDR3: CASAEGRDTQYF; DNA: TGTGCCAGTGCGGAGGGCCGAGATACGCAGTATTTT; size: NA; J: TRBJ2-3; V: TRBV6-5; length: 12; D: NA
CDR3: CASSASGADSPYNEQFF; DNA: TGTGCCAGCAGCGCCTCAGGAGCCGACAGCCCCTACAATGAGCAGTTCTTC; size: NA; J: TRBJ2-1; V: TRBV9; length: 17; D: NA
CDR3: CASSHGLGDIQYF; DNA: TGTGCCAGCAGCCACGGTTTGGGGGACATTCAGTACTTC; size: NA; J: TRBJ2-4; V: TRBV7-8; length: 13; D: NA
CDR3: CASGSNYGYTF; DNA: TGTGCCTCGGGATCTAACTATGGCTACACCTTC; size: few; J: TRBJ1-2; V: TRBV30; length: 11; D: NA
CDR3: CASRGAGERYNEQFF; DNA: TGTGCCAGCCGAGGGGCGGGGGAGCGATACAATGAGCAGTTCTTC; size: NA; J: TRBJ2-1; V: TRBV2; length: 15; D: TRBD2
CDR3: CASSLMEPSQYF; DNA: TGTGCCAGCAGCTTAATGGAGCCTTCCCAGTACTTC; size: few; J: TRBJ2-5; V: TRBV7-9; length: 12; D: NA
CDR3: CASSPGTATRETTGELFF; DNA: TGTGCCAGTAGTCCCGGGACAGCGACTCGCGAGACCACCGGGGAGCTGTTTTTT; size: few; J: TRBJ2-2; V: TRBV19; length: 18; D: TRBD1
CDR3: CASFSGGAFSEQFF; DNA: TGTGCCAGCTTTAGCGGGGGGGCCTTTAGTGAGCAGTTCTTC; size: once; J: TRBJ2-1; V: TRBV11-2; length: 14; D: TRBD2
CDR3: CASTSSVGETQYF; DNA: TGTGCCAGCACTAGCTCGGTGGGAGAGACCCAGTACTTC; size: NA; J: TRBJ2-5; V: TRBV9; length: 13; D: NA
CDR3: CASSQYCWVGSTGELFF; DNA: TGCGCCAGCAGTCAATATTGCTGGGTCGGGAGCACCGGGGAGCTGTTTTTT; size: few; J: TRBJ2-2; V: TRBV23-1; length: 17; D: NA
CDR3: CASSEVGNNYGYTF; DNA: TGTGCCAGCAGTGAAGTGGGGAATAACTATGGCTACACCTTC; size: NA; J: TRBJ1-2; V: TRBV6-1; length: 14; D: NA
CDR3: CASSEGEDRYYTEAFF; DNA: TGTGCCAGCAGTGAAGGCGAAGACAGGTACTACACTGAAGCTTTCTTT; size: NA; J: TRBJ1-1; V: TRBV6-1; length: 16; D: NA
CDR3: CSVVGGNTEAFF; DNA: TGCAGCGTTGTTGGCGGGAACACTGAAGCTTTCTTT; size: few; J: TRBJ1-1; V: TRBV29-1; length: 12; D: NA
CDR3: CASSFGTGREQYF; DNA: TGTGCCAGCAGCTTCGGGACGGGGCGCGAGCAGTACTTC; size: NA; J: TRBJ2-7; V: TRBV13; length: 13; D: NA
CDR3: CASSLAGGFHQPQHF; DNA: TGTGCCAGCAGCTTAGCTGGGGGGTTCCATCAGCCCCAGCATTTT; size: NA; J: TRBJ1-5; V: TRBV7-6; length: 15; D: NA
CDR3: CSVVGGPYNEQFF; DNA: TGCAGCGTTGTCGGGGGCCCCTACAATGAGCAGTTCTTC; size: NA; J: TRBJ2-1; V: TRBV29-1; length: 13; D: NA
CDR3: CASSLGQGGTEAFF; DNA: TGTGCCAGCAGCCTGGGGCAGGGGGGGACTGAAGCTTTCTTT; size: few; J: TRBJ1-1; V: TRBV27; length: 14; D: TRBD1
CDR3: CASSLPSPHKLAGTYEQYF; DNA: TGCGCCAGCAGTCTCCCATCACCACACAAACTAGCGGGTACCTACGAGCAGTACTTC; size: NA; J: TRBJ2-7; V: TRBV4-1; length: 19; D: TRBD2
CDR3: CASSELGYVGTDTQYF; DNA: TGTGCCAGCAGTGAACTTGGGTACGTGGGCACAGATACGCAGTATTTT; size: NA; J: TRBJ2-3; V: TRBV6-1; length: 16; D: NA
CDR3: CASRANEQFF; DNA: TGCGCCAGCAGGGCTAATGAGCAGTTCTTC; size: NA; J: TRBJ2-1; V: TRBV5-1; length: 10; D: NA
CDR3: CASSQADRVGSQPQHF; DNA: TGCGCCAGCAGCCAAGCAGACAGGGTTGGTAGTCAGCCCCAGCATTTT; size: many; J: TRBJ1-5; V: TRBV4-1; length: 16; D: TRBD1
CDR3: CASTTTEYEQYF; DNA: TGTGCCAGCACCACGACAGAATACGAGCAGTACTTC; size: NA; J: TRBJ2-7; V: TRBV7-9; length: 12; D: NA
CDR3: CSVESYSQNLRNYGYTF; DNA: TGCAGCGTTGAATCATATTCACAAAATCTCAGGAACTATGGCTACACCTTC; size: few; J: TRBJ1-2; V: TRBV29-1; length: 17; D: NA
CDR3: CASGGTGTPYEQYF; DNA: TGTGCTAGTGGTGGGACAGGTACGCCCTACGAGCAGTACTTC; size: once; J: TRBJ2-7; V: TRBV12-5; length: 14; D: TRBD1